Included here is one T cell receptor (beta chain) sequence, with context. These data originate in a study of blood T cell repertoires in COVID-19. Clones were read by immunoSEQ multiplex PCR, and TCRdb kept only the in-frame ones, dropping some. The repertoire holds hundreds of thousands of clones, with around 85% as singletons. Germline lookup yields CDR1 LGHNA and CDR2 YNFKEQ. J was trimmed by 8 bases and V by 0 bases; bases with no gene match: 7. This CDR3 comprises 15 residues. The V gene is TRBV4-2, the J gene TRBJ2-1; 7 nucleotides agree with TRBD2. The TCR was taken from a human donor in a cohort sampled during active COVID-19. Sequenced input: peripheral blood. The CDR3 region has the DNA TGTGCCAGCAGCCAAGATTTCCAACTAGCGTATGAGCAGTTCTTC. Amino acids: CASSQDFQLAYEQFF.